The 11 T cell receptor beta chains listed next were all sequenced from one sample in a study of PD-L1 blockade in urothelial cancer. Time point reported: peripheral blood 6 weeks after treatment start. The repertoire was sequenced with immunoSEQ multiplex PCR; TCRdb's copy has only in-frame clones and lacks some. The repertoire consists of under 150,000 clones, with 80% to 90% occurring once and the leading ten covering roughly 1.7%. The specimen was PBMCs, collected around atezolizumab (anti-PD-L1) treatment. The source is a man aged 55 to 70 with urothelial cancer.

This chain uses TRBV9 with TRBJ1-3; tentatively, D is TRBD1 (5 bases). The CDR3 is 17 amino acids. Trimming cost V 4 bases and J 4 bases, with 21 bases left between them. Germline CDR1 SGDLS, CDR2 YYNGEE. The CDR3 nucleotides are TGTGCCAGCAGCTGGAGTGGGGCCGATACAGGCGGAAACACCATATATTTT. Its translation is CASSWSGADTGGNTIYF.

The chain combines TRBV7-9 with TRBJ2-1; D might be TRBD2 (6 bases). Germline V gene lookup returns CDR1 SEHNR and CDR2 FQNEAQ (reference sequence). V lost 5 bases, J lost 6 bases, and 17 bases lay in between. The CDR3 contains 15 residues. This CDR3 reads CASSPGLTGLNEQFF. In DNA form, the CDR3 reads TGTGCCAGCAGCCCTGGACTAACGGGGCTCAATGAGCAGTTCTTC. The variable domain in full, completed from reference TRBV7-9 and TRBJ2-1, reads DTGVSQNPRHKITKRGQNVTFRCDPISEHNRLYWYRQTLGQGPEFLTYFQNEAQLEKSRLLSDRFSAERPKGSFSTLEIQRTEQGDSAMYLCASSPGLTGLNEQFFGPGTRLTVL.

The chain has TRBV6-5 and TRBJ2-2; TRBD2 matches 7 bases. The CDR3 covers 15 residues. The trim removed 6 bases at V and 4 bases at J, leaving 8 bases unmatched. Germline V gene sequence: CDR1 MNHEY, CDR2 SVGAGI. CDR3 amino acids: CASSRGVGSTGELFF. For the CDR3, the DNA is TGTGCCAGCAGCCGGGGGGTGGGCTCCACCGGGGAGCTGTTTTTT.

The chain joins TRBV5-6 to TRBJ1-2; perhaps TRBD1 as D (5 bases). CDR3 size: 13 residues. Germline V CDR1 and CDR2: SGHDT, YYEEEE. Between the trimmed V and J ends, which lost 5 bases and 2 bases, there was a span of 10 bases. The CDR3 DNA follows: TGTGCCAGCAGATCGACAGAGAACTATGGCTACACCTTC. Amino acids: CASRSTENYGYTF.

This sequence joins TRBV5-5 and TRBJ2-1, with 8 bases aligning to TRBD1. The CDR3 covers 15 residues. The trim removed 6 bases at V and 10 bases at J, leaving 15 bases unmatched. Germline CDR1 SGHKS, CDR2 YYEKEE (reference sequence). CDR3 residues: CASTSSRQGRLEQFF. In DNA, the CDR3 is TGTGCCAGCACCTCCTCCCGACAGGGGCGCCTCGAGCAGTTCTTC. Drawing the rest from reference TRBV5-5 and TRBJ2-1, the complete variable domain is DAGVTQSPTHLIKTRGQQVTLRCSPISGHKSVSWYQQVLGQGPQFIFQYYEKEERGRGNFPDRFSARQFPNYSSELNVNALLLGDSALYLCASTSSRQGRLEQFFGPGTRLTVL.

The V gene is TRBV5-1, the J gene TRBJ2-1; 7 bases align to TRBD1. The CDR3 sequence is 13 residues long. Germline V gene sequence: CDR1 SGHRS, CDR2 YFSETQ. V lost 3 bases and J lost 5; bases outside the gene matches: 2. This chain's CDR3 is CASSWGQNNEQFF. CDR3 DNA: TGCGCCAGCAGCTGGGGACAGAACAATGAGCAGTTCTTC.

The chain couples TRBV10-3 to TRBJ1-2; 7 nucleotides match TRBD1. This CDR3 is 16 amino acids long. V trimming: 4 bases; J trimming: 8 bases; junction bases outside the gene matches: 16. Germline loops: CDR1 ENHRY, CDR2 SYGVKD. The CDR3 region has the DNA TGTGCCATCAGTGGCTCAGACAGGGCCGGCTTCGGGGGCTACACCTTC. It yields the protein CAISGSDRAGFGGYTF.

This chain connects TRBV28 to TRBJ1-2, with 8 bases matching TRBD1. CDR3 length: 13 amino acids. J was trimmed by 5 bases and V by 2 bases; bases with no gene match: 1. Germline loops: CDR1 MDHEN, CDR2 SYDVKM. In DNA, the CDR3 is TGTGCCAGCAGTTTAACAGGGGGATATGGCTACACCTTC. This gives the protein CASSLTGGYGYTF.

V is TRBV5-1 and J is TRBJ1-1; D ambiguous. CDR1 and CDR2 (germline): SGHRS, YFSETQ. The CDR3 has 14 amino acids. Trimming removed 5 bases from V and 2 bases from J, with 13 bases in between. CDR3 residues: CASSLTTSNTEAFF. In DNA, the CDR3 is TGCGCCAGCAGTCTTACCACATCTAACACTGAAGCTTTCTTT.

The J gene is TRBJ1-3, the V gene TRBV30; perhaps TRBD1 as D (6 bases). V lost 4 bases and J 4 bases, leaving 11 bases between the germline ends. CDR3 size: 13 residues. Germline V gives CDR1 GTSNPN, CDR2 SVGIG (reference sequence). The CDR3, as DNA: TGTGCCTGGACAGGGGCTGACGGAAACACCATATATTTT. Translated: CAWTGADGNTIYF.

This clone has only a few counts. J is TRBJ1-2 and V is TRBV11-2; possible D gene TRBD1, 5 bases. CDR3 size: 14 residues. V lost 4 bases, J lost 8 bases, and 17 bases lay in between. Germline CDR1 and CDR2: SGHAT and FQNNGV. The CDR3 DNA reads TGTGCCAGCAGCTCCCTCTTACAGGTCGGGGGCTACACCTTC. Protein product: CASSSLLQVGGYTF.